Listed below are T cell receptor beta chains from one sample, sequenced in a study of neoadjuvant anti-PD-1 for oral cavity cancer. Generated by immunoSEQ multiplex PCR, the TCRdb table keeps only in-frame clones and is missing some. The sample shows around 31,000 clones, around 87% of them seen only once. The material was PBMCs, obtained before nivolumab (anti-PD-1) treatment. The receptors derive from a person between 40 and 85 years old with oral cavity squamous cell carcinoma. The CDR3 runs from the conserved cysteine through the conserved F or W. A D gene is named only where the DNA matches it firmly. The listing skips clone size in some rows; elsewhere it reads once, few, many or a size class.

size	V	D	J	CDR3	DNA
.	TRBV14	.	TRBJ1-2	CASRPTGLRANYGYTF	TGTGCCAGCAGGCCGACAGGCTTGAGAGCTAACTATGGCTACACCTTC
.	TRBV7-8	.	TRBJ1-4	CASRPGRGRGTNEKLFF	TGTGCCAGCAGGCCTGGGAGAGGACGGGGGACTAATGAAAAACTGTTTTTT
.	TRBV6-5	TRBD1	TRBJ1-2	CASSYSKGGEGGYTF	TGTGCCAGCAGTTACTCCAAAGGGGGCGAGGGTGGCTACACCTTC
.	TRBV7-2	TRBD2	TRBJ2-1	CASSLNPGAGGYNEQFF	TGTGCCAGCAGCTTAAACCCCGGGGCGGGGGGGTACAATGAGCAGTTCTTC
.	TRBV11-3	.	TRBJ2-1	CASSLDLAGSQFF	TGTGCCAGCAGCTTAGATCTTGCGGGGTCCCAGTTCTTC
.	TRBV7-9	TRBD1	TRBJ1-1	CASSLRTGGGSTEAFF	TGTGCCAGCAGCTTACGAACAGGGGGCGGGAGCACTGAAGCTTTCTTT
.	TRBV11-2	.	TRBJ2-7	CASSRDTLTYEQYF	TGTGCCAGCAGTAGAGACACACTAACCTACGAGCAGTACTTC
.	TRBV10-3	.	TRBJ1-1	CAISKAKAANTEAFF	TGTGCCATCTCCAAGGCCAAGGCCGCTAACACTGAAGCTTTCTTT
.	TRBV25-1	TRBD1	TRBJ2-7	CASSDIGTARYEQYF	TGTGCCAGCAGTGACATAGGGACAGCTCGATACGAGCAGTACTTC
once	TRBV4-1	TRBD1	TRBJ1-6	CASSQSYRGLNSPLHF	TGCGCCAGCAGCCAATCTTACAGGGGTTTGAATTCACCCCTCCACTTT
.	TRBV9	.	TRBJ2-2	CASSVGTVRNTGELFF	TGTGCCAGCAGCGTAGGCACAGTCCGTAACACCGGGGAGCTGTTTTTT
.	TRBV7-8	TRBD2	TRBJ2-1	CASSPTTSGSYNEQFF	TGTGCCAGCAGCCCTACGACTAGCGGTTCCTACAATGAGCAGTTCTTC
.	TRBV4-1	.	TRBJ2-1	CASSHHRAYNEQFF	TGCGCCAGCAGCCACCACCGGGCATACAATGAGCAGTTCTTC
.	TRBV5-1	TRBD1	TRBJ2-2	CASSPTGTGELFF	TGCGCCAGCAGCCCGACAGGGACCGGGGAGCTGTTTTTT
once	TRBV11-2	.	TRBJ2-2	CASSLNGGELFF	TGTGCCAGCAGCTTAAATGGCGGGGAGCTGTTTTTT
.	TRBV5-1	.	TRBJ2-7	CASSSGLATYEQYF	TGCGCCAGCAGTTCAGGACTGGCCACCTACGAGCAGTACTTC
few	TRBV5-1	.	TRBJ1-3	CASTDSSGNTIYF	TGCGCCAGCACCGACAGCTCTGGAAACACCATATATTTT
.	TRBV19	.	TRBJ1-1	CASSPPAGERAFF	TGTGCCAGTAGTCCACCCGCAGGGGAAAGGGCTTTCTTT
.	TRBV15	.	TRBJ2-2	CATSRDNHGAGELFF	TGTGCCACCAGCAGAGATAACCATGGGGCCGGGGAGCTGTTTTTT
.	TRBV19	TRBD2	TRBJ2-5	CASSIRTSGEETQYF	TGTGCCAGTAGTATTAGGACTAGCGGGGAAGAGACCCAGTACTTC
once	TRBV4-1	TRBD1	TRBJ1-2	CASSQDDRGYGYTF	TGCGCCAGCAGCCAAGATGACAGGGGATATGGCTACACCTTC
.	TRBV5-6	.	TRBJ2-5	CASSSRLGYQETQYF	TGTGCCAGCAGCTCTCGGCTAGGGTACCAAGAGACCCAGTACTTC
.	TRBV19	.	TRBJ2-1	CASSVRVNEQFF	TGTGCCAGTAGTGTAAGGGTAAATGAGCAGTTCTTC
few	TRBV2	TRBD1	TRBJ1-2	CASRERQGINYGYTF	TGTGCCAGCAGAGAACGACAGGGAATAAACTATGGCTACACCTTC
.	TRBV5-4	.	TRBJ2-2	CASSQRGQPVGELFF	TGTGCCAGCAGCCAGCGGGGACAGCCTGTCGGGGAGCTGTTTTTT
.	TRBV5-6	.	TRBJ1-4	CASSPGGARGKLFF	TGTGCCAGCAGCCCGGGGGGGGCGCGAGGAAAACTGTTTTTT
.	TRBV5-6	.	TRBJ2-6	CASSLVLVAGAGGANVLTF	TGTGCCAGCAGCTTGGTTTTAGTGGCAGGGGCTGGAGGGGCCAACGTCCTGACTTTC
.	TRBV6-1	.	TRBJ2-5	CASGRTDQETQYF	TGTGCCAGCGGGCGGACGGACCAAGAGACCCAGTACTTC
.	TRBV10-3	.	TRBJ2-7	CAISDDSDEQYF	TGTGCCATCAGTGATGATTCCGACGAGCAGTACTTC
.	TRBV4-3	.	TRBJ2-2	CASSQGRLANTGELFF	TGCGCCAGCAGCCAAGGCCGGCTAGCGAACACCGGGGAGCTGTTTTTT
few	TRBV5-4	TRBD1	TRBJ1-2	CASSRGTDRVFSGYTF	TGTGCCAGCAGCCGTGGAACCGACAGGGTGTTTAGTGGCTACACCTTC
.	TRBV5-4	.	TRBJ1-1	CASSLDQVNTEAFF	TGTGCCAGCAGCTTGGATCAGGTCAACACTGAAGCTTTCTTT
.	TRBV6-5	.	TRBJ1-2	CASSRTGLAGYTF	TGTGCCAGCAGCCGAACAGGGTTGGCTGGCTACACCTTC
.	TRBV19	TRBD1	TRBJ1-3	CASSPTDRELNTIYF	TGTGCCAGTAGTCCGACGGACAGGGAATTAAACACCATATATTTT
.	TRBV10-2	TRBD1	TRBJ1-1	CASKTGTVVNTEAFF	TGCGCCAGCAAGACCGGGACAGTCGTGAACACTGAAGCTTTCTTT
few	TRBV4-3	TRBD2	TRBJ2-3	CASSQRTPTSGGVDTQYF	TGCGCCAGCAGCCAGCGAACCCCTACTAGCGGGGGGGTAGATACGCAGTATTTT
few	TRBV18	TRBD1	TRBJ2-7	CASSPGTGLSYEQYF	TGTGCCAGCTCACCCGGGACAGGGCTATCCTACGAGCAGTACTTC
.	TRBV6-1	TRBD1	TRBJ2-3	CASSPDRELADTQYF	TGTGCCAGCAGTCCAGACAGGGAATTGGCAGATACGCAGTATTTT
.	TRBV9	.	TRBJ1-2	CASSVGDNNYGYTF	TGTGCCAGCAGCGTAGGGGACAATAACTATGGCTACACCTTC